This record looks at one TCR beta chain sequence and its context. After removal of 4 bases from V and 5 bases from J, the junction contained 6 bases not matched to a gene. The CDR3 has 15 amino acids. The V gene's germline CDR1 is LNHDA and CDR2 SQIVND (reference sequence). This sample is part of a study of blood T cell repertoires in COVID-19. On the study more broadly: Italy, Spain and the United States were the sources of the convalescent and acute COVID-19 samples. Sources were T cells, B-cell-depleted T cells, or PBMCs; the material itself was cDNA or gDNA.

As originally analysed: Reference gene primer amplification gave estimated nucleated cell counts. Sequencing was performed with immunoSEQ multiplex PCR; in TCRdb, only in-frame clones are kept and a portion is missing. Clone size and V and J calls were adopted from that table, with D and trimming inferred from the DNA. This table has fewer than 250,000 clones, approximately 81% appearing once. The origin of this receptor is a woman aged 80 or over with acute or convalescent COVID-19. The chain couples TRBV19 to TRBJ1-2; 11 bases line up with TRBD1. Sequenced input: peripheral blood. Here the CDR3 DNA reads TGTGCCAGTAGTACCACCGGGACAGGGGGGTATGGCTACACCTTC. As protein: CASSTTGTGGYGYTF.